Presented here are 23 T cell receptor beta chains from one specimen sequenced in a study of a mutant IDH1 vaccine in newly diagnosed glioma. No cognate antigen is known for these TCRs. Described time point: week 5, during vaccination. One vaccine dose held 300 ug of mutant IDH1 20-mer peptide and came with topical imiquimod. TCRdb's copy holds only in-frame clones and misses some; the assay was immunoSEQ multiplex PCR. The profile shows roughly 51,000 clones, about 81% of them singletons. The sequencing used PBMCs, collected from a glioma patient whose treatment included an IDH1 peptide vaccine. The source is a man aged 30 to 45 with glioma.

CDR3 bases: TGTGCCAGCAGCCAAGATCTGATTTCGGGGTCCGGGGAGCTGTTTTTT. Translated: CASSQDLISGSGELFF. The rearrangement uses TRBV14 and TRBJ2-2, with D possibly TRBD2 on 5 matching bases. V was trimmed by 0 bases and J by 6 bases, leaving 14 bases between them. This CDR3 is 16 amino acids long. CDR1 is SGHDN and CDR2 is FVKESK in the germline V gene. Based on the CDR3 plus reference TRBV14 and TRBJ2-2, the full variable domain is EAGVTQFPSHSVIEKGQTVTLRCDPISGHDNLYWYRRVMGKEIKFLLHFVKESKQDESGMPNNRFLAERTGGTYSTLKVQPAELEDSGVYFCASSQDLISGSGELFFGEGSRLTVL.

This clone was counted a single time. The chain couples TRBV27 to TRBJ1-6; no definite D call. V lost 5 bases and J 0 bases, leaving 14 bases between the germline ends. Germline CDR1 MNHEY, CDR2 SMNVEV (reference sequence). The CDR3 is 17 amino acids. CDR3 DNA: TGTGCCAGCAGTCCCCGTACAGCAAGCTCCTATAATTCACCCCTCCACTTT. This sequence encodes CASSPRTASSYNSPLHF.

This chain links TRBV18 with TRBJ2-3, with D possibly matching TRBD1 (6 bases). The germline V gene encodes CDR1 KGHSH and CDR2 LQKENI. V dropped 0 bases and J dropped 2 bases, with 15 bases sitting between them. The CDR3 loop spans 17 amino acids. The CDR3 sequence: CASSPPTGNPLTDTQYF. As DNA, the CDR3 is TGTGCCAGCTCACCACCGACAGGCAATCCCCTCACAGATACGCAGTATTTT.

The chain employs TRBV6-5 and TRBJ1-1, with 8 bases fitting TRBD1. This CDR3 is 15 amino acids long. In germline, CDR1 is MNHEY, CDR2 SVGAGI. V trimming: 5 bases; J trimming: 0 bases; junction bases outside the gene matches: 5. CDR3 in amino acids: CASSQDRVMNTEAFF. As DNA, the CDR3 is TGTGCCAGCAGTCAGGACAGGGTCATGAACACTGAAGCTTTCTTT.

Of note for this clone: At one of its ends the junction is not consistent with the germline gene, which may arise from a read error. The chain has TRBV6-1 and TRBJ1-5, with D unclear. The CDR3 spans 12 residues. Germline V gene lookup returns CDR1 MNHNS and CDR2 SASEGT. CDR3 region: CASSETRTPMDF. CDR3 bases: TGTGCCAGCAGTGAAACCCGTACTCCCATGGATTTT.

The chain combines TRBV28 with TRBJ1-2; D unresolved. The V end was cut by 5 bases, the J end by 2 bases, with 9 bases between. Germline CDR1 and CDR2: MDHEN and SYDVKM. This CDR3 comprises 13 residues. The CDR3 here is CASSNQLNYGYTF. CDR3 coding DNA: TGTGCCAGCAGTAATCAGCTGAACTATGGCTACACCTTC.

The gene calls are TRBV27 and TRBJ2-2, with 7 bases that match TRBD1. The CDR3 length is 17 residues. J gave up 1 base and V 6 bases, and 11 bases lay outside the gene matches. Germline V lookup: CDR1 MNHEY, CDR2 SMNVEV (reference sequence). CDR3 bases: TGTGCCAGCAGGGCGGCAGGGGGAGTATGGAACACCGGGGAGCTGTTTTTT. Translated, it gives CASRAAGGVWNTGELFF.

The V call is TRBV28, the J call TRBJ2-5, with 8 bases identical to TRBD1. Germline values: CDR1 MDHEN, CDR2 SYDVKM. J lost 3 bases, V lost 5 bases, and 5 bases had no gene match. The CDR3 covers 14 residues. CDR3 DNA sequence: TGTGCCAGCAGTCGAGACAGGGGAAAAGAGACCCAGTACTTC. As protein: CASSRDRGKETQYF.

This chain uses TRBV6-5 with TRBJ1-5; D is uncertain. The V end lost 2 bases, the J end lost 0 bases, and 8 bases lay between the germline ends. There are 15 residues in the CDR3. CDR1 is MNHEY and CDR2 is SVGAGI in the germline V gene. The CDR3 DNA reads TGTGCCAGCAGTTACCCGGGCTATAGCAATCAGCCCCAGCATTTT. Translation: CASSYPGYSNQPQHF.

The rearrangement links TRBV19 to TRBJ2-7; TRBD1 matches at 8 bases. After removal of 4 bases from V and 3 bases from J, the junction contained 5 bases not matched to a gene. The germline gives CDR1 LNHDA, CDR2 SQIVND (reference sequence). The CDR3 has 14 residues. DNA for the CDR3: TGTGCCAGTAGTACGCAGGGGGCGCGCTACGAGCAGTACTTC. This encodes CASSTQGARYEQYF.

The genes are TRBV27 and TRBJ1-5; D is perhaps TRBD1 (5 bases). The CDR3 runs to 15 residues. Germline CDR1 MNHEY, CDR2 SMNVEV (reference sequence). Trimming cost V 6 bases and J 4 bases, with 16 bases left between them. CDR3 sequence (DNA): TGTGCCAGCAGCCCCCGGGGCACTAAAAATCAGCCCCAGCATTTT. The encoded protein is CASSPRGTKNQPQHF.

The V call is TRBV6-5, the J call TRBJ1-1; D remains unclear. In germline, CDR1 is MNHEY, CDR2 SVGAGI. The CDR3 length is 14 residues. V lost 3 bases and J lost 5, with 13 bases in between. The CDR3 DNA reads as TGTGCCAGCAGTTATACTACGGGATTTACTGAAGCTTTCTTT. It translates to CASSYTTGFTEAFF.

The V call is TRBV5-1, the J call TRBJ2-5; a possible D gene is TRBD2 (5 bases). This CDR3 comprises 16 residues. Deletions cut 6 bases from V and 1 base from J, with 19 bases between. Germline CDR1 and CDR2: SGHRS and YFSETQ. The CDR3 here is CASILGFDGLQETQYF. CDR3 DNA sequence: TGCGCCAGCATCCTCGGGTTCGACGGACTCCAAGAGACCCAGTACTTC. Full variable domain (remainder filled in from reference TRBV5-1 and TRBJ2-5): KAGVTQTPRYLIKTRGQQVTLSCSPISGHRSVSWYQQTPGQGLQFLFEYFSETQRNKGNFPGRFSGRQFSNSRSEMNVSTLELGDSALYLCASILGFDGLQETQYFGPGTRLLVL.

The chain has TRBV5-1 and TRBJ1-2; 8 nucleotides agree with TRBD1. The V and J ends lost 4 bases and 1 base, in that order; junction bases with no gene match: 12. CDR1 SGHRS and CDR2 YFSETQ come from the germline V gene. This CDR3 region has 17 residues. DNA for the CDR3: TGCGCCAGCAGCATCGGACAGGGCTGGAGGCTTAACTATGGCTACACCTTC. Translation: CASSIGQGWRLNYGYTF.

The CDR3 reads CASSPHGGGEQYF. CDR3 bases: TGTGCCAGCAGCCCGCATGGGGGGGGCGAGCAGTACTTC. This sequence joins TRBV5-4 and TRBJ2-7; 7 bases match TRBD2. CDR3 length: 13 amino acids. V lost 4 bases to trimming and J lost 6 bases; unmatched junction nucleotides: 7. Germline V gene data show CDR1 as SGHNT and CDR2 as YYREEE (reference sequence). The full variable domain, rest sourced from reference TRBV5-4 and TRBJ2-7, is ETGVTQSPTHLIKTRGQQVTLRCSSQSGHNTVSWYQQALGQGPQFIFQYYREEENGRGNFPPRFSGLQFPNYSSELNVNALELDDSALYLCASSPHGGGEQYFGPGTRLTVT.

The chain has TRBV2 and TRBJ1-2; D gene uncertain. The V gene lost 8 bases and the J gene lost 2 bases, with 15 bases spanning the gap. CDR1 is SNHLY, CDR2 FYNNEI, per germline. The CDR3 spans 14 residues. This chain's CDR3 is CASGQKGLNYGYTF. CDR3 nucleotide sequence: TGTGCCAGCGGGCAGAAGGGCCTCAACTATGGCTACACCTTC. Using reference TRBV2 and TRBJ1-2 for the parts outside the CDR3, the full variable domain is EPEVTQTPSHQVTQMGQEVILRCVPISNHLYFYWYRQILGQKVEFLVSFYNNEISEKSEIFDDQFSVERPDGSNFTLKIRSTKLEDSAMYFCASGQKGLNYGYTFGSGTRLTVV.

This chain joins TRBV19 and TRBJ1-1; D gene unclear. Germline values: CDR1 LNHDA, CDR2 SQIVND (reference sequence). Trimming pared 1 base from V and 2 bases from J, leaving 5 bases between. The CDR3 is 13 amino acids. CDR3 region: CASSIGGNTEAFF. The CDR3 bases are TGTGCCAGTAGTATAGGTGGTAACACTGAAGCTTTCTTT. Based on the CDR3 plus reference TRBV19 and TRBJ1-1, the full variable domain is DGGITQSPKYLFRKEGQNVTLSCEQNLNHDAMYWYRQDPGQGLRLIYYSQIVNDFQKGDIAEGYSVSREKKESFPLTVTSAQKNPTAFYLCASSIGGNTEAFFGQGTRLTVV.

The V and J genes are TRBV30 and TRBJ2-3; 9 positions agree with TRBD1. Germline lookup yields CDR1 GTSNPN and CDR2 SVGIG (reference sequence). With V trimmed by 0 bases and J by 2 bases, 3 bases remained unmatched. CDR3 length: 15 residues. CDR3 region: CAWSVGQGITDTQYF. Here the CDR3 DNA reads TGTGCCTGGAGTGTCGGACAGGGGATCACAGATACGCAGTATTTT. Based on the CDR3 plus reference TRBV30 and TRBJ2-3, the full variable domain is SQTIHQWPATLVQPVGSPLSLECTVEGTSNPNLYWYRQAAGRGLQLLFYSVGIGQISSEVPQNLSASRPQDRQFILSSKKLLLSDSGFYLCAWSVGQGITDTQYFGPGTRLTVL.

This clone came up once. The chain employs TRBV7-6 and TRBJ1-3; D is uncertain. Trimming removed 3 bases at V and 0 bases at J, with 9 bases between. CDR3 length: 15 amino acids. In germline, CDR1 is SGHVS, CDR2 FNYEAQ. The CDR3 loop reads CASSLQAYSGNTIYF. The CDR3 nucleotides are TGTGCCAGCAGCTTGCAGGCCTACTCTGGAAACACCATATATTTT.

The chain is built from TRBV15 and TRBJ2-7, with 7 nucleotides matching TRBD1. This CDR3 comprises 14 residues. The ends lost 5 bases at V and 2 bases at J; junction bases unmatched: 6. The germline CDR1 and CDR2 sequences are LNHNV and YYDKDF (reference sequence). The CDR3 loop is CATSYYRGAYEQYF. CDR3 coding DNA: TGTGCCACCAGCTACTACAGGGGAGCCTACGAGCAGTACTTC. The variable domain in full, completed from reference TRBV15 and TRBJ2-7, reads DAMVIQNPRYQVTQFGKPVTLSCSQTLNHNVMYWYQQKSSQAPKLLFHYYDKDFNNEADTPDNFQSRRPNTSFCFLDIRSPGLGDTAMYLCATSYYRGAYEQYFGPGTRLTVT.

This clone was observed a few times. The DNA of the CDR3 is TGTGCCAGTACGGACCTGCTGGGGAATCAGCCCCAGCATTTT. It codes for CASTDLLGNQPQHF. The V and J genes are TRBV19 and TRBJ1-5; no reliable D call. This CDR3 has 14 amino acids. Trimming removed 7 bases at V and 4 bases at J, with 14 bases between. CDR1 and CDR2 (germline): LNHDA, SQIVND (reference sequence).

The chain links TRBV4-1 to TRBJ1-4; TRBD1 is a possible D gene (6 bases). CDR3 size: 16 residues. Germline values: CDR1 MGHRA, CDR2 YSYEKL. Trimming stripped 1 base from V and 0 bases from J, with 9 bases between. This chain's CDR3 is CASSQAGGATNEKLFF. The CDR3, as DNA: TGCGCCAGCAGCCAAGCGGGGGGCGCAACTAATGAAAAACTGTTTTTT.

The chain employs TRBV18 and TRBJ1-1; D is unclear. V shed 3 bases and J shed 8 bases, with 7 bases lying between them. CDR3 length: 11 residues. Germline V CDR1 and CDR2: KGHSH, LQKENI. The chain's CDR3 is CASSPGGEAFF. In nucleotides, the CDR3 is TGTGCCAGCTCACCCGGCGGGGAAGCTTTCTTT.